Included here is one TCR beta chain sequence, with context. Trimming removed 7 bases from V and 8 bases from J, with 14 bases in between. CDR3 length equals 12 residues. The V gene's germline CDR1 is LNHDA and CDR2 SQIVND (reference sequence). These data are taken from a study of control samples from healthy donors and cancer patients. Profiled with immunoSEQ multiplex PCR; TCRdb holds only in-frame clones, not every one. The sample contains fewer than 100,000 clones, roughly 78% of which appear only once. The material sequenced was blood. This receptor was identified in a woman in her sixties or seventies in good health. The chain couples TRBV19 to TRBJ1-2; TRBD1 is a possible D gene (6 bases). CDR3 protein: CASTGEVRGYTF. DNA for the CDR3: TGTGCCAGTACAGGGGAGGTACGCGGCTACACCTTC.